Sequencing of this T cell receptor (beta chain) was carried out in a study of post-analysis software for immune sequencing data. Study overall: Courses of disease covered relapsing-remitting, secondary progressive and progressive-relapsing multiple sclerosis. Study-level findings and limits: Among multiple sclerosis patients, normalized Chao1 diversity was significantly below that of controls. In patients, about five TRBV segments were more frequent than in controls, with TRBV5-6, TRBV5-1 and TRBV20-1 among them.

cDNA libraries of TCR beta carried unique molecular identifiers. The source material, 1 to 10 million T cells, gave rise to roughly 500,000 cDNA molecules. TCRdb recomputed calls from the PCR reads with MiXCR, one row per CDR3 protein. The sample shows roughly 800,000 distinct CDR3 sequences, about half of them seen only once. Remarks on this clonotype: The antigen is not known.

The CDR3 covers 17 residues. Germline V gives CDR1 MGHRA, CDR2 YSYEKL. J was trimmed by 5 bases and V by 1 base; bases with no gene match: 11. This chain joins TRBV4-1 and TRBJ2-7; 10 bases align to TRBD2. What was sequenced was blood. The receptor was isolated from a girl between 5 and 17 years old with multiple sclerosis. The CDR3 region has the DNA TGCGCCAGCAGCCAAGCCACCCCCATAGCGGGAGGTGACGAGCAGTACTTC. This codes for CASSQATPIAGGDEQYF.